This T cell receptor beta chain was obtained from a study of neurological immune-mediated disorders. Whole-study findings and limits: There was no clinical or MRI feature that showed an association with the multiple sclerosis repertoire cluster.

This clonotype has at least ten counts. Antigen unknown. Trimming took 4 bases from V and 4 from J; bases not matched to a gene: 9. The CDR3 is made up of 15 amino acids. CDR1 is SQVTM, CDR2 ANQGSEA, per germline. TCRdb fed the 5' RACE reads into MiXCR, producing one record per CDR3 protein. The sample yields 65,000 to 90,000 distinct CDR3 sequences, approximately 3.3% seen once. The material sequenced was PBMCs. The clonotype originates from a woman aged 45-60 years with multiple sclerosis. J is TRBJ2-2 and V is TRBV29-1; TRBD1 matches at 7 bases. Here the CDR3 reads CSVGVWTGFTGELFF. As DNA, the CDR3 is TGCAGCGTTGGTGTCTGGACAGGATTCACCGGGGAGCTGTTTTTT.